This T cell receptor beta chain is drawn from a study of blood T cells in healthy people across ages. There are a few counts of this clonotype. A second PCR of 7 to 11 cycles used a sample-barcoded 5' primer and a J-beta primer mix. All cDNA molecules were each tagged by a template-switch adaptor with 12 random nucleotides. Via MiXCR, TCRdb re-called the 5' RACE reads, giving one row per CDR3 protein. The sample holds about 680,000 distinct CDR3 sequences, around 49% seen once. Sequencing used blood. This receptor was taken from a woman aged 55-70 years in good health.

The CDR3 bases are TGTGCCAGCAGCAGAAGGGACAGGGTCTCCACTGAAGCTTTCTTT. The encoded protein is CASSRRDRVSTEAFF. J is TRBJ1-1 and V is TRBV7-2, with 9 bases lining up with TRBD1. Germline CDR1 reads SGHTA; CDR2 reads FQGNSA. The J segment lost 4 bases and the V segment lost 5 bases, leaving 8 bases of the junction unmatched. The length of the CDR3 is 15 residues.